This TCR beta chain was retrieved from a study of T cell responses to AZD1222 COVID-19 vaccine. Clones were read by immunoSEQ multiplex PCR, and TCRdb kept only the in-frame ones, dropping some. The profile shows 150,000 to 200,000 clones, around nine tenths of them singletons. V lost 3 bases, J lost 1 base, and 4 bases stayed unmatched. Germline CDR1 KGHDR, CDR2 SFDVKD. The CDR3 has 16 amino acids. The V and J genes are TRBV24-1 and TRBJ2-1; TRBD1 agrees at 8 bases. Here the sequenced sample was peripheral blood, taken 28 days after the second AZD1222 dose. The origin of this receptor is an adult who received the AZD1222 COVID-19 vaccine. CDR3 amino acids: CATSDTRDRSYNEQFF. The CDR3, as DNA: TGTGCCACCAGTGATACCCGGGACAGGTCCTACAATGAGCAGTTCTTC.